Presented here are 19 T cell receptor beta chains from one specimen sequenced in a study of PD-1 blockade in classical Hodgkin lymphoma. This table comes from immunoSEQ multiplex PCR, and its TCRdb copy is limited to in-frame clones, with some not included. The sample lists 31,000 or so clones; roughly four fifths were seen once. This sample's time point: cycle 4 day 1 (C4D1), after more than 5 weeks of nivolumab. All the patients suffered relapse after autologous stem cell transplantation, and brentuximab vedotin exposure differed. The source was peripheral blood mononuclear cells (PBMCs), collected before the fourth cycle of nivolumab. These receptors originate from a human donor with classical Hodgkin lymphoma.

This clone has just one count. The V call is TRBV19, the J call TRBJ2-1; 8 bases map to TRBD2. The V gene's germline CDR1 is LNHDA and CDR2 SQIVND (reference sequence). The ends lost 1 base at V and 3 bases at J; junction bases unmatched: 8. CDR3 length: 17 residues. The CDR3 nucleotides read TGTGCCAGTAGTATAGCCGGACTAGCCCGGCTCTACAATGAGCAGTTCTTC. Its protein is CASSIAGLARLYNEQFF.

The rearrangement uses TRBV7-8 and TRBJ2-5; D possibly matches TRBD1 or TRBD2 (5 bases each). V was clipped by 5 bases and J by 2 bases, with 12 bases between them. The CDR3 is 14 amino acids. Germline V CDR1 and CDR2: SGHVS, FQNEAQ. In nucleotides, the CDR3 is TGTGCCAGCAGCCTGGGACGGCAACAAGAGACCCAGTACTTC. It yields the protein CASSLGRQQETQYF.

The chain uses TRBV29-1 and TRBJ1-2; tentatively, D is TRBD1 (6 bases). Per germline, CDR1 SQVTM and CDR2 ANQGSEA. CDR3 size: 13 residues. The V gene lost 4 bases and the J gene lost 6 bases, with 15 bases spanning the gap. The CDR3 sequence: CSVVSGTRDGYTF. In nucleotides, the CDR3 is TGCAGCGTTGTCAGTGGGACACGAGATGGCTACACCTTC.

V is TRBV30 and J is TRBJ2-7, with 7 bases lining up with TRBD2. The CDR3 runs to 13 residues. CDR1 and CDR2 from the germline V gene are GTSNPN and SVGIG (reference sequence). Unmatched junction bases numbered 4, after V lost 5 bases and J lost 0 bases. The CDR3 DNA is TGTGCCTGGGCTAGCGGTAGCTCCTACGAGCAGTACTTC. The encoded protein is CAWASGSSYEQYF.

The chain links TRBV5-1 to TRBJ1-3; tentatively, D is TRBD1 (6 bases). The CDR3 spans 15 residues. The V end was cut by 4 bases, the J end by 0 bases, with 11 bases between. Germline V CDR1 and CDR2: SGHRS, YFSETQ. The CDR3 bases are TGCGCCAGCAGCGGACAGCCTTACTCTGGAAACACCATATATTTT. This sequence encodes CASSGQPYSGNTIYF.

The chain joins TRBV30 to TRBJ1-1; a weak D match, TRBD1 (6 bases). Trimming shortened V by 4 bases and J by 13 bases, and 16 bases separated the two germline ends. The CDR3 has 11 residues. Per the germline V gene, CDR1 is GTSNPN and CDR2 is SVGIG (reference sequence). CDR3 residues: CAWTEGVVVFF. DNA for the CDR3: TGTGCCTGGACGGAGGGGGTTGTTGTTTTCTTT.

The chain combines TRBV13 with TRBJ2-3; no clear D gene. V was cut by 4 bases and J by 0 bases, with 2 bases left in between. The length of the CDR3 is 12 residues. Germline CDR1 is PRHDT and CDR2 is FYEKMQ (reference sequence). DNA of the CDR3: TGTGCCAGCAGCTCTAGCACAGATACGCAGTATTTT. This gives the protein CASSSSTDTQYF.

The V call is TRBV7-8, the J call TRBJ2-3; TRBD2 matches at 14 bases. V lost 5 bases to trimming and J lost 6 bases; unmatched junction nucleotides: 10. Germline-derived CDR1 and CDR2 are SGHVS and FQNEAQ. This CDR3 region has 17 residues. The CDR3 DNA is TGTGCCAGCAGCCCGGCGACTAGCGGGGGGGTGGCCGATACGCAGTATTTT. Translating gives CASSPATSGGVADTQYF.

This chain joins TRBV4-2 and TRBJ2-3, with TRBD2 matching over 7 bases. V was clipped by 0 bases and J by 6 bases; unmatched bases: 6. The CDR3 totals 15 residues. CDR1 LGHNA and CDR2 YNFKEQ come from the germline V gene. As DNA, the CDR3 is TGTGCCAGCAGCCAAGATATCGCGGGGGATGATACGCAGTATTTT. Translated: CASSQDIAGDDTQYF.

This chain joins TRBV19 and TRBJ1-5; no clear D gene. The length of the CDR3 is 13 residues. With 6 bases removed from V and 3 bases from J, the gap between germline ends came to 9 bases. CDR1 LNHDA and CDR2 SQIVND come from the germline V gene (reference sequence). The DNA of the CDR3 is TGTGCCAGTAGACACGTTACCAATCAGCCCCAGCATTTT. Protein product: CASRHVTNQPQHF.

This clone counts as medium-sized. This chain joins TRBV7-2 and TRBJ2-7; tentatively, D is TRBD2 (6 bases). The CDR3 consists of 14 residues. CDR1 SGHTA and CDR2 FQGNSA come from the germline V gene. V gave up 3 bases and J gave up 1 base, with 10 bases separating them. CDR3 sequence (DNA): TGTGCCAGCAGCTTTTGGGGAGGATCCTACGAGCAGTACTTC. Translated, it gives CASSFWGGSYEQYF.

Here the CDR3 reads CACFGQAPNTEAFF. The CDR3 bases are TGTGCCTGCTTCGGACAGGCCCCGAACACTGAAGCTTTCTTT. This chain links TRBV30 with TRBJ1-1; 7 nucleotides align to TRBD1. The CDR3 loop spans 14 amino acids. CDR1 is GTSNPN, CDR2 SVGIG, per germline (reference sequence). Unmatched junction bases numbered 8, after V lost 6 bases and J lost 1 base.

The chain is built from TRBV11-3 and TRBJ1-2; 7 bases fit TRBD1. There are 15 residues in the CDR3. Germline assignment: CDR1 SGHNT and CDR2 YENEEA. V gave up 1 base and J gave up 4 bases; unmatched junction bases: 6. The chain's CDR3 is CASSLGRGTAYGYTF. CDR3 in DNA: TGTGCCAGCAGCTTAGGACGCGGGACAGCCTATGGCTACACCTTC.

The chain carries TRBV11-1 and TRBJ2-5; no definite D call. Per germline, CDR1 SGHAT and CDR2 FQDESV (reference sequence). The CDR3 consists of 14 residues. Deletions cut 2 bases from V and 6 bases from J, with 13 bases between. The chain's CDR3 is CASSLFQAAKTQYF. CDR3 in DNA: TGTGCCAGCAGCTTATTTCAGGCCGCAAAGACCCAGTACTTC.

The chain combines TRBV30 with TRBJ2-7; D might be TRBD2 (6 bases). The CDR3 consists of 10 residues. Germline values: CDR1 GTSNPN, CDR2 SVGIG (reference sequence). The germline V and J ends were trimmed by 5 bases and 4 bases, with 6 bases remaining between them. The CDR3 DNA follows: TGTGCCTGGGGGGGGTACGAGCAGTACTTC. Amino acids: CAWGGYEQYF.

In its sample, this clone is medium-sized. The chain carries TRBV19 and TRBJ1-5, with D possibly TRBD1 on 5 matching bases. V lost 11 bases, J lost 3 bases, and 20 bases lay in between. Germline lookup yields CDR1 LNHDA and CDR2 SQIVND (reference sequence). This CDR3 is built from 15 residues. The DNA for the CDR3 is TGTGCCGTCGGAAGGGGCGGATCCTTCAATCAGCCCCAGCATTTT. Translated: CAVGRGGSFNQPQHF.

V and J are TRBV6-5 and TRBJ1-1, with D maybe TRBD1 (5 bases). This CDR3 comprises 13 residues. Trimming stripped 7 bases from V and 1 base from J, with 10 bases between. Germline CDR1 MNHEY, CDR2 SVGAGI. The CDR3 sequence is CASTRTRNTEAFF. The CDR3, as DNA: TGTGCCAGCACCAGGACAAGGAACACTGAAGCTTTCTTT.

The V gene is TRBV5-6, the J gene TRBJ1-6; TRBD1 agrees at 9 bases. The length of the CDR3 is 16 residues. V trimming: 0 bases; J trimming: 10 bases; junction bases outside the gene matches: 8. Germline CDR1 reads SGHDT; CDR2 reads YYEEEE. This CDR3 is CASSLAGTGLGSPLHF. The CDR3 bases are TGTGCCAGCAGCTTGGCCGGGACAGGGTTAGGATCACCCCTCCACTTT.

The chain employs TRBV10-2 and TRBJ1-2; D unclear. V lost 2 bases, J lost 7 bases, and 11 bases lay in between. Germline values: CDR1 WSHSY, CDR2 SAAADI. The CDR3 is made up of 13 amino acids. CDR3: CASSESDYAGYTF. CDR3 nucleotides: TGCGCCAGCAGTGAGAGTGACTATGCTGGCTACACCTTC.